The 5 T cell receptor beta chains given below trace back to one sample, sequenced in a study of tumour-infiltrating T cells in Burkitt lymphoma. Method: immunoSEQ multiplex PCR; TCRdb's copy keeps in-frame clones and lacks some. The sample lists 2,100 or so clones, roughly 70% occurring once. The sequenced sample was tumor tissue. The receptor set was obtained from a human donor with diffuse large B-cell lymphoma.

This clone has more than one count but fewer than ten. The CDR3 DNA reads TGTGCCAGCAGCTTAGGAGGCCTAGCGCAGTATTTT. Amino acid sequence: CASSLGGLAQYF. The rearrangement uses TRBV7-2 and TRBJ2-3; no clear D. V lost 1 base and J 10 bases, leaving 9 bases between the germline ends. Germline lookup yields CDR1 SGHTA and CDR2 FQGNSA. CDR3 length: 12 amino acids. The complete variable domain, with remaining parts taken from reference TRBV7-2 and TRBJ2-3, reads GAGVSQSPSNKVTEKGKDVELRCDPISGHTALYWYRQSLGQGLEFLIYFQGNSAPDKSGLPSDRFSAERTGGSVSTLTIQRTQQEDSAVYLCASSLGGLAQYFGPGTRLTVL.

The chain recombines TRBV5-4 with TRBJ1-2, with D maybe TRBD1 (6 bases). V was trimmed by 0 bases and J by 8 bases, leaving 11 bases between them. This CDR3 is built from 13 residues. The germline gives CDR1 SGHNT, CDR2 YYREEE (reference sequence). CDR3 loop: CASSLGRGSGYTF. CDR3 bases: TGTGCCAGCAGCTTGGGTAGGGGGAGCGGCTACACCTTC. Together with reference TRBV5-4 and TRBJ1-2, the CDR3 gives the full variable domain: ETGVTQSPTHLIKTRGQQVTLRCSSQSGHNTVSWYQQALGQGPQFIFQYYREEENGRGNFPPRFSGLQFPNYSSELNVNALELDDSALYLCASSLGRGSGYTFGSGTRLTVV.

This clone is termed large (0.1 to 1%). V and J are TRBV9 and TRBJ1-2; D perhaps matches TRBD1 (5 bases). Germline CDR1 reads SGDLS; CDR2 reads YYNGEE. Trimming took 0 bases from V and 8 from J, leaving 17 bases between them. CDR3 length: 15 residues. Here the CDR3 DNA reads TGTGCCAGCAGCGTAGGGGTCGAGGGGCGCGAGGGCTACACCTTC. This translates into CASSVGVEGREGYTF.

This chain joins TRBV10-2 and TRBJ2-1; 14 nucleotides align to TRBD2. Trimming took 10 bases from V and 9 from J; bases not matched to a gene: 20. This CDR3 has 18 residues. Germline V lookup: CDR1 WSHSY, CDR2 SAAADI. The CDR3 DNA is TGCGCCAACCGGGGGGGACTAGCGGGAGTGGGGTTATTGGGTGAGCAGTTCTTC. Its translation: CANRGGLAGVGLLGEQFF.

The rearrangement uses TRBV4-1 and TRBJ1-5, with no clear D. The germline CDR1 and CDR2 sequences are MGHRA and YSYEKL. This CDR3 is built from 16 residues. Trimming took off 1 base at V and 0 bases at J, with 10 bases between the two ends. The CDR3, as DNA: TGCGCCAGCAGCCAAGGAGGCCAGACTAGCAATCAGCCCCAGCATTTT. This codes for CASSQGGQTSNQPQHF.